These 27 T cell receptor beta chains came from one sample sequenced in a study of cytomegalovirus exposure and HLA in healthy donors. 13 Jbeta primers and 60 Vbeta primers were used for the PCR. Clones were read by immunoSEQ multiplex PCR, and TCRdb kept only the in-frame ones, dropping some. The profile covers fewer than 150,000 clones, with around 76% appearing a single time and 3.5% to 5% taken by the ten largest. Input material: PBMCs. Receptors were obtained from a young man in good health and CMV-seronegative.

V gene TRBV11-2 combines with J gene TRBJ2-5, with TRBD1 matching over 7 bases. The end of the DNA is better explained by TRBJ2-7, so the J call may be wrong. The CDR3 consists of 12 residues. CDR1 is SGHAT, CDR2 FQNNGV, per germline. The CDR3 sequence: CASSPQGYEQYF. CDR3 in DNA: TGTGCCAGCAGCCCACAGGGGTACGAGCAGTACTTC.

The chain uses TRBV2 and TRBJ2-2; maybe TRBD2 (6 bases). V shed 4 bases and J shed 8 bases, with 17 bases lying between them. Looked up from germline, CDR1 is SNHLY and CDR2 is FYNNEI. This CDR3 comprises 15 residues. The CDR3 region has the DNA TGTGCCAGCAGTGCAGATGTCTCCCGGGGGGGGGAGCTGTTTTTT. Its translation is CASSADVSRGGELFF.

The chain uses TRBV11-3 and TRBJ2-3; D perhaps matches TRBD1 (5 bases). The V and J ends lost 11 bases and 3 bases respectively, with 18 bases between them. The CDR3 runs 14 residues. The germline V gene encodes CDR1 SGHNT and CDR2 YENEEA. The CDR3 spells CASARGGMTDTQYF. DNA for the CDR3: TGTGCCTCGGCAAGGGGTGGGATGACAGATACGCAGTATTTT. The full variable domain, its missing parts supplied by reference TRBV11-3 and TRBJ2-3, is EAGVVQSPRYKIIEKKQPVAFWCNPISGHNTLYWYLQNLGQGPELLIRYENEEAVDDSQLPKDRFSAERLKGVDSTLKIQPAELGDSAVYLCASARGGMTDTQYFGPGTRLTVL.

This chain joins TRBV7-9 and TRBJ2-2; weak D call: TRBD1 (5 bases). The germline gives CDR1 SEHNR, CDR2 FQNEAQ (reference sequence). V was cut by 0 bases and J by 7 bases, with 9 bases left in between. The CDR3 is 14 amino acids. The CDR3, as DNA: TGTGCCAGCAGCTTAGCAGGGGCGAACGGGGAGCTGTTTTTT. Protein: CASSLAGANGELFF. Filled out from reference TRBV7-9 and TRBJ2-2, the complete variable domain reads DTGVSQNPRHKITKRGQNVTFRCDPISEHNRLYWYRQTLGQGPEFLTYFQNEAQLEKSRLLSDRFSAERPKGSFSTLEIQRTEQGDSAMYLCASSLAGANGELFFGEGSRLTVL.

The chain employs TRBV30 and TRBJ1-2, with D perhaps TRBD1 (5 bases). The CDR3 is 17 residues long. Trimming pared 0 bases from V and 2 bases from J, leaving 19 bases between. Germline CDR1 reads GTSNPN; CDR2 reads SVGIG (reference sequence). This CDR3 is CAWSVQGTHGGNYGYTF. CDR3 nucleotides: TGTGCCTGGAGTGTACAAGGAACCCACGGGGGAAACTATGGCTACACCTTC.

The chain is built from TRBV5-1 and TRBJ2-5, with TRBD2 identical over 8 bases. Gene TRBJ2-7 matches the end of the DNA better, so the J call may be wrong. The germline CDR1 and CDR2 sequences are SGHRS and YFSETQ. The CDR3 totals 12 residues. This CDR3 is CASSLAGDEQYF. In nucleotides, the CDR3 is TGCGCCAGCAGCTTAGCGGGGGACGAGCAGTACTTC.

This rearrangement joins TRBV15 to TRBJ2-7; D possibly corresponds to TRBD2 (6 bases). The CDR3 is 17 amino acids. V was trimmed by 5 bases and J by 2 bases, leaving 22 bases between them. The germline V gene has CDR1 LNHNV and CDR2 YYDKDF (reference sequence). The CDR3 loop reads CATSPTTGTPLTYEQYF. CDR3 nucleotide sequence: TGTGCCACCAGCCCAACCACCGGGACTCCCCTCACCTACGAGCAGTACTTC.

The J gene is TRBJ2-3, the V gene TRBV9, with unresolved D. CDR1 SGDLS and CDR2 YYNGEE come from the germline V gene. The CDR3 loop spans 16 amino acids. The ends were cut back, 0 bases at V and 2 bases at J, with 13 bases in the middle. The CDR3 nucleotides are TGTGCCAGCAGCGTAGCCTCGCTACTAAACACAGATACGCAGTATTTT. It yields the protein CASSVASLLNTDTQYF.

The rearrangement uses TRBV27 and TRBJ2-7; no clear D. The V gene's germline CDR1 is MNHEY and CDR2 SMNVEV (reference sequence). The CDR3 runs to 11 residues. V was clipped by 4 bases and J by 2 bases, with 3 bases between them. CDR3 bases: TGTGCCAGCAGTTCCACCTACGAGCAGTACTTC. Amino acids: CASSSTYEQYF.

The CDR3 DNA sequence: TGTGCCAGCAGCTTGACAGCAGCTGGAAACACCATATATTTT. Translation: CASSLTAAGNTIYF. The chain couples TRBV5-6 to TRBJ1-3; no firm D call. CDR3 size: 14 residues. Germline V gene data show CDR1 as SGHDT and CDR2 as YYEEEE. V was shortened by 1 base and J by 2 bases, with 7 bases between the two germline ends.

V gene TRBV5-4 combines with J gene TRBJ2-4; 8 bases line up with TRBD1. Germline V gene lookup returns CDR1 SGHNT and CDR2 YYREEE (reference sequence). The V segment lost 7 bases and the J segment 2 bases; nucleotides outside the gene matches: 8. There are 15 residues in the CDR3. The chain's CDR3 is CASCPTGESKNIQYF. CDR3 DNA: TGTGCCAGCTGCCCGACAGGGGAATCCAAAAACATTCAGTACTTC.

The J gene is TRBJ2-1, the V gene TRBV10-3; possibly TRBD1 for D (5 bases). Germline V lookup: CDR1 ENHRY, CDR2 SYGVKD. V lost 0 bases to trimming and J lost 4 bases, with 13 bases between them. The CDR3 contains 16 residues. DNA of the CDR3: TGTGCCATCAGTGAGTCGCAGGGAAATTTTTACAATGAGCAGTTCTTC. Translation gives CAISESQGNFYNEQFF.

The chain recombines TRBV5-1 with TRBJ1-2; 11 nucleotides match TRBD1. Germline CDR1 and CDR2: SGHRS and YFSETQ. CDR3 length: 18 residues. The J segment lost 1 base and the V segment lost 4 bases, leaving 12 bases of the junction unmatched. CDR3 protein: CASSPSRDRGANNYGYTF. In nucleotides, the CDR3 is TGCGCCAGCAGCCCATCCCGGGACAGGGGGGCTAATAACTATGGCTACACCTTC. The full variable domain, rest sourced from reference TRBV5-1 and TRBJ1-2, is KAGVTQTPRYLIKTRGQQVTLSCSPISGHRSVSWYQQTPGQGLQFLFEYFSETQRNKGNFPGRFSGRQFSNSRSEMNVSTLELGDSALYLCASSPSRDRGANNYGYTFGSGTRLTVV.

The rearrangement joins TRBV19 to TRBJ2-1; 9 bases fit TRBD2. This CDR3 is built from 13 residues. Germline trimming cut 7 bases from V and 9 bases from J; bases unmatched to any gene: 7. Per the germline V gene, CDR1 is LNHDA and CDR2 is SQIVND (reference sequence). CDR3 in DNA: TGTGCCAGTACGGGGACTAGCTATAGTGAGCAGTTCTTC. Translation: CASTGTSYSEQFF. Complete variable domain (other parts from reference TRBV19 and TRBJ2-1): DGGITQSPKYLFRKEGQNVTLSCEQNLNHDAMYWYRQDPGQGLRLIYYSQIVNDFQKGDIAEGYSVSREKKESFPLTVTSAQKNPTAFYLCASTGTSYSEQFFGPGTRLTVL.

This clone was picked up a small number of times. V usage is TRBV6-1 and J usage is TRBJ1-3, with a tentative D call TRBD1 (6 bases). CDR3 length equals 14 residues. V was pared by 5 bases and J by 2 bases, with 10 bases between. Germline CDR1 and CDR2: MNHNS and SASEGT. CDR3 loop: CASSPRTAGNTIYF. CDR3 DNA: TGTGCCAGCAGTCCACGGACAGCTGGAAACACCATATATTTT.

V gene TRBV6-5 combines with J gene TRBJ1-1; 7 nucleotides align to TRBD1. The CDR3 is made up of 13 amino acids. Germline-derived CDR1 and CDR2 are MNHEY and SVGAGI. V was pared by 7 bases and J by 7 bases, with 9 bases of the junction left unmatched. CDR3 protein: CASKRQGTGEAFF. For the CDR3, the DNA is TGTGCCAGCAAACGACAGGGAACGGGTGAAGCTTTCTTT.

V and J are TRBV11-3 and TRBJ1-3; D is uncertain. The CDR3 length is 15 residues. V was cut by 1 base and J by 0 bases, with 7 bases left in between. Germline CDR1 is SGHNT and CDR2 is YENEEA. The CDR3 DNA is TGTGCCAGCAGCTTAGGGCTTCGCTCTGGAAACACCATATATTTT. Translated, it gives CASSLGLRSGNTIYF. Variable domain in full (rest from reference TRBV11-3 and TRBJ1-3): EAGVVQSPRYKIIEKKQPVAFWCNPISGHNTLYWYLQNLGQGPELLIRYENEEAVDDSQLPKDRFSAERLKGVDSTLKIQPAELGDSAVYLCASSLGLRSGNTIYFGEGSWLTVV.

The CDR3 coding sequence is TGTGCCAGCAGCTCCGACAGGGGCAATCAGCCCCAGCATTTT. Its protein product is CASSSDRGNQPQHF. The chain combines TRBV2 with TRBJ1-5; TRBD1 matches at 7 bases. Germline assignment: CDR1 SNHLY and CDR2 FYNNEI. The CDR3 covers 14 residues. Trimming took 6 bases from V and 2 from J; bases not matched to a gene: 4.

The chain has TRBV4-1 and TRBJ2-5; 11 nucleotides line up with TRBD2. The DNA end is a closer match to TRBJ2-7, so the J assignment may be wrong. Germline V gives CDR1 MGHRA, CDR2 YSYEKL. The CDR3 is 18 amino acids. The CDR3 region is CASSQPTSLAGGRYEQYF. Here the CDR3 DNA reads TGCGCCAGCAGCCAACCAACCTCCCTAGCGGGAGGAAGGTACGAGCAGTACTTC.

This clone was counted between two and nine times. The rearrangement uses TRBV11-2 and TRBJ2-3, with 10 bases that match TRBD2. J gave up 5 bases and V 3 bases, and 8 bases lay outside the gene matches. Germline V gives CDR1 SGHAT, CDR2 FQNNGV. The CDR3 runs 16 residues. The chain's CDR3 is CASSFPLAGVGDTQYF. CDR3 DNA sequence: TGTGCCAGCAGCTTTCCCCTAGCGGGAGTAGGAGATACGCAGTATTTT.

The chain recombines TRBV7-7 with TRBJ2-1; D might be TRBD2 (6 bases). V lost 1 base, J lost 4 bases, and 8 bases lay in between. The CDR3 totals 14 residues. Germline CDR1 SSHAT, CDR2 FNYEAQ (reference sequence). CDR3 in amino acids: CASSLGGIYNEQFF. The CDR3 DNA follows: TGTGCCAGCAGCTTAGGCGGGATTTACAATGAGCAGTTCTTC.

V usage is TRBV10-1 and J usage is TRBJ2-3; TRBD2 matches 7 bases. CDR1 is WNHNN, CDR2 SYGVQD, per germline (reference sequence). V gave up 0 bases and J gave up 4 bases; unmatched junction bases: 7. This CDR3 is 16 amino acids long. The CDR3 region has the DNA TGCGCCAGCAGTGAGTCGGTGGGAGGGCCACCAGATACGCAGTATTTT. As protein: CASSESVGGPPDTQYF.

The rearrangement joins TRBV7-6 to TRBJ1-1; tentative D call: TRBD1 (5 bases). V dropped 3 bases and J dropped 5 bases, with 13 bases sitting between them. Germline V gives CDR1 SGHVS, CDR2 FNYEAQ. The CDR3 is 14 amino acids. CDR3 nucleotides: TGTGCCAGCAGCTTGGCAGGGATTAGTACTGAAGCTTTCTTT. It encodes CASSLAGISTEAFF. Looking up the rest from reference TRBV7-6 and TRBJ1-1 gives the full variable domain: GAGVSQSPRYKVTKRGQDVALRCDPISGHVSLYWYRQALGQGPEFLTYFNYEAQQDKSGLPNDRFSAERPEGSISTLTIQRTEQRDSAMYRCASSLAGISTEAFFGQGTRLTVV.

The CDR3 DNA reads TGTGCCAGCAGCTTATCGAGCAATCAGCCCCAGCATTTT. Protein sequence: CASSLSSNQPQHF. The rearrangement links TRBV11-2 to TRBJ1-5; D remains unclear. V lost 2 bases, J lost 1 base, and 3 bases lay in between. Germline lookup yields CDR1 SGHAT and CDR2 FQNNGV. The CDR3 has 13 amino acids.

Turning to this clone: One end of the junction fails to match germline, which may point to a read error. Other nucleotide sequences from this sample produce the same CDR3. CDR3 bases: TGTGCCAGCAGTGAAGGTGGGACTGGTGGTGCGTATAATTCCCCCCTCCACTTT. Encoded protein: CASSEGGTGGAYNSPLHF. This chain links TRBV6-1 with TRBJ1-6, with D maybe TRBD1 (5 bases). The CDR3 loop spans 18 amino acids. CDR1 is MNHNS and CDR2 is SASEGT in the germline V gene.

CDR3: CASSLLAGAYEQYF. CDR3 in DNA: TGTGCCAGCAGCTTACTAGCGGGGGCCTACGAGCAGTACTTC. The chain is built from TRBV5-4 and TRBJ2-7; 11 nucleotides agree with TRBD2. Germline lookup yields CDR1 SGHNT and CDR2 YYREEE (reference sequence). CDR3 size: 14 residues. V shed 2 bases, J shed 2 bases, and the junction held 0 bases outside the gene matches.

The V call is TRBV18, the J call TRBJ2-2; TRBD2 matches 9 bases. In germline, CDR1 is KGHSH, CDR2 LQKENI. With 4 bases clipped from V and 1 base from J, the junction kept 4 bases outside the gene matches. CDR3 length equals 16 residues. The CDR3 DNA reads TGTGCCAGCTCACAAATACTAGCGGGGAACACCGGGGAGCTGTTTTTT. Translated: CASSQILAGNTGELFF.